The rows below give T cell receptor beta chains drawn from one sample of a study of vaccination and CD4 T cells after COVID-19. TCRdb re-called the PCR reads with MiXCR, one entry per CDR3 protein. The table has about 18,000 distinct CDR3 sequences, around 59% seen once. Their specific antigens are unknown. The sample comprised CD4+ T cells from blood, cultured in vitro. These receptors all come from a human donor who had recovered from COVID-19. Both conserved end residues are part of each CDR3. Fields, in order: D gene, V gene, J gene, clone size, CDR3 protein, CDR3 DNA. D genes are given only for firm matches. Size tells how often a clone was seen (once, few, many) or the class of an expanded clone, and some rows leave it out.

d_gene: -
v_gene: TRBV20-1
j_gene: TRBJ2-7
abundance: -
CDR3aa: CSAPPDSYEQYF
CDR3nt: TGCAGTGCTCCTCCGGACAGCTACGAGCAGTACTTC

d_gene: -
v_gene: TRBV11-3
j_gene: TRBJ2-5
abundance: -
CDR3aa: CASSQVQETQYF
CDR3nt: TGTGCCAGCAGCCAAGTCCAAGAGACCCAGTACTTC

d_gene: -
v_gene: TRBV21-1
j_gene: TRBJ1-1
abundance: few
CDR3aa: CASSKGRGRRTEAFF
CDR3nt: TGTGCCAGCAGCAAAGGAAGGGGGCGACGGACTGAAGCTTTCTTT

d_gene: TRBD2
v_gene: TRBV6-1
j_gene: TRBJ2-5
abundance: -
CDR3aa: CASSQGLAAQETQYF
CDR3nt: TGTGCCAGCAGTCAGGGACTAGCGGCACAAGAGACCCAGTACTTC

d_gene: -
v_gene: TRBV20-1
j_gene: TRBJ1-5
abundance: -
CDR3aa: CSASSQSGQPQHF
CDR3nt: TGCAGTGCTAGTTCGCAATCCGGCCAGCCCCAGCATTTT

d_gene: TRBD2
v_gene: TRBV7-8
j_gene: TRBJ2-3
abundance: few
CDR3aa: CASSPRRTSGGVTDTQYF
CDR3nt: TGTGCCAGCAGCCCTAGGCGGACTAGCGGGGGGGTGACGGATACGCAGTATTTT

d_gene: TRBD1
v_gene: TRBV20-1
j_gene: TRBJ1-3
abundance: few
CDR3aa: CSARAGTAGNTIYF
CDR3nt: TGCAGTGCTAGGGCCGGGACAGCTGGAAACACCATATATTTT

d_gene: -
v_gene: TRBV6-1
j_gene: TRBJ1-1
abundance: -
CDR3aa: CASSELGGLNTEAFF
CDR3nt: TGTGCCAGCAGTGAGTTAGGGGGGTTGAACACTGAAGCTTTCTTT

d_gene: -
v_gene: TRBV7-3
j_gene: TRBJ1-2
abundance: -
CDR3aa: CASSLDNYGHTF
CDR3nt: TGTGCCAGCAGCTTGGATAACTATGGCCACACCTTC

d_gene: TRBD1
v_gene: TRBV11-2
j_gene: TRBJ1-6
abundance: once
CDR3aa: CASSWIQGKDSPLHF
CDR3nt: TGTGCCAGCAGCTGGATACAGGGGAAGGATTCACCCCTCCACTTT

d_gene: TRBD1
v_gene: TRBV2
j_gene: TRBJ2-3
abundance: -
CDR3aa: CASINRGGDTQYF
CDR3nt: TGTGCCAGCATAAACAGGGGCGGGGATACGCAGTATTTT

d_gene: TRBD1
v_gene: TRBV6-5
j_gene: TRBJ2-3
abundance: -
CDR3aa: CASSYNPRGPDTQYF
CDR3nt: TGTGCCAGCAGTTACAACCCCAGGGGGCCAGATACGCAGTATTTT

d_gene: TRBD1
v_gene: TRBV6-5
j_gene: TRBJ1-2
abundance: -
CDR3aa: CASSYRDRGVPNNYGYTF
CDR3nt: TGTGCCAGCAGTTACCGGGACAGGGGAGTCCCAAATAACTATGGCTACACCTTC

d_gene: TRBD2
v_gene: TRBV6-1
j_gene: TRBJ2-7
abundance: few
CDR3aa: CASSPAIWGLAGGLGDEQYF
CDR3nt: TGTGCCAGCAGCCCAGCGATTTGGGGACTAGCGGGAGGCCTAGGAGACGAGCAGTACTTC

d_gene: TRBD2
v_gene: TRBV19
j_gene: TRBJ2-5
abundance: -
CDR3aa: CASNFGLAGEETQYF
CDR3nt: TGTGCCAGTAATTTTGGACTAGCGGGAGAAGAGACCCAGTACTTC

d_gene: -
v_gene: TRBV10-3
j_gene: TRBJ1-3
abundance: -
CDR3aa: CAISGGNTIYF
CDR3nt: TGTGCCATCAGCGGCGGAAACACCATATATTTT

d_gene: -
v_gene: TRBV2
j_gene: TRBJ2-1
abundance: -
CDR3aa: CASSPGGVPEQFF
CDR3nt: TGTGCCAGCTCCCCCGGCGGGGTCCCTGAGCAGTTCTTC

d_gene: TRBD1
v_gene: TRBV14
j_gene: TRBJ1-1
abundance: -
CDR3aa: CASSHLGQGVGRLRNTEAFF
CDR3nt: TGTGCCAGCAGCCACCTAGGACAGGGGGTCGGGCGGTTGAGGAACACTGAAGCTTTCTTT

d_gene: -
v_gene: TRBV24-1
j_gene: TRBJ2-1
abundance: -
CDR3aa: CATSDSRNEQFF
CDR3nt: TGTGCCACCAGTGATTCTAGGAATGAGCAGTTCTTC

d_gene: -
v_gene: TRBV19
j_gene: TRBJ1-3
abundance: -
CDR3aa: CASSPSKGDSTQDTIYF
CDR3nt: TGTGCCAGTAGCCCCTCTAAGGGAGACAGCACCCAGGACACCATATATTTT

d_gene: -
v_gene: TRBV28
j_gene: TRBJ1-2
abundance: few
CDR3aa: CASRPGVTGEGGYTF
CDR3nt: TGTGCCAGCAGGCCAGGGGTGACAGGAGAGGGTGGCTACACCTTC

d_gene: TRBD2
v_gene: TRBV6-1
j_gene: TRBJ2-7
abundance: -
CDR3aa: CASREPGGPYEQYF
CDR3nt: TGTGCCAGCAGGGAACCGGGAGGCCCCTACGAGCAGTACTTC

d_gene: -
v_gene: TRBV20-1
j_gene: TRBJ1-2
abundance: -
CDR3aa: CSGRTAISYGYTF
CDR3nt: TGCAGTGGGAGGACAGCGATTTCCTATGGCTACACCTTC

d_gene: -
v_gene: TRBV12-3/TRBV12-4
j_gene: TRBJ1-2
abundance: -
CDR3aa: CASSATEFYGYTF
CDR3nt: TGTGCCAGCAGTGCGACAGAGTTCTATGGCTACACCTTC

d_gene: -
v_gene: TRBV6-5
j_gene: TRBJ1-6
abundance: -
CDR3aa: CASSYAYPDNSPLHF
CDR3nt: TGTGCCAGCAGTTACGCCTACCCTGATAATTCACCCCTCCACTTT

d_gene: -
v_gene: TRBV6-1
j_gene: TRBJ1-4
abundance: few
CDR3aa: CATRHSGARDEKLFF
CDR3nt: TGTGCCACTCGTCACTCGGGGGCGCGGGATGAAAAACTGTTTTTT

d_gene: -
v_gene: TRBV7-9
j_gene: TRBJ1-5
abundance: -
CDR3aa: CASSLSSAGLGQPQHF
CDR3nt: TGTGCCAGCAGCTTAAGTTCGGCTGGGCTCGGGCAGCCCCAGCATTTT

d_gene: -
v_gene: TRBV5-4
j_gene: TRBJ1-2
abundance: -
CDR3aa: CASSPLGAGFPYGYTF
CDR3nt: TGTGCCAGCAGCCCATTGGGGGCGGGGTTCCCCTATGGCTACACCTTC

d_gene: -
v_gene: TRBV6-1
j_gene: TRBJ1-5
abundance: few
CDR3aa: CASSETGLYGQPQHF
CDR3nt: TGTGCCAGCAGTGAAACCGGGCTATACGGTCAGCCCCAGCATTTT

d_gene: TRBD2
v_gene: TRBV20-1
j_gene: TRBJ2-1
abundance: -
CDR3aa: CSARGTSGTYNEQFF
CDR3nt: TGCAGTGCTAGAGGAACTAGCGGGACCTACAATGAGCAGTTCTTC

d_gene: -
v_gene: TRBV27
j_gene: TRBJ1-1
abundance: few
CDR3aa: CASSLYRDVHTEAFF
CDR3nt: TGTGCCAGCAGTTTATACCGGGACGTTCACACTGAAGCTTTCTTT

d_gene: TRBD1
v_gene: TRBV15
j_gene: TRBJ2-5
abundance: few
CDR3aa: CATSRGGQGEETQYF
CDR3nt: TGTGCCACCAGCAGGGGGGGACAGGGTGAGGAGACCCAGTACTTC

d_gene: TRBD1
v_gene: TRBV6-5
j_gene: TRBJ2-5
abundance: once
CDR3aa: CASSYSGTERTQYF
CDR3nt: TGTGCCAGCAGTTACTCCGGGACAGAGAGGACCCAGTACTTC

d_gene: TRBD1
v_gene: TRBV7-6
j_gene: TRBJ1-5
abundance: -
CDR3aa: CASSRGTVSNQPQHF
CDR3nt: TGTGCCAGCAGCCGAGGGACAGTTAGCAATCAGCCCCAGCATTTT

d_gene: TRBD2
v_gene: TRBV25-1
j_gene: TRBJ2-7
abundance: few
CDR3aa: CASSTGGLSYEQYF
CDR3nt: TGTGCCAGCAGTACGGGGGGGCTCTCCTACGAGCAGTACTTC